The clone carrying this T cell receptor (beta chain) has ten or more counts. The antigen remains undetermined. These patients, aged 18 to 65, had recently diagnosed hyperthyroidism lasting under 2 months. When hyperthyroidism was first diagnosed, the blood sample was taken, preceding any ophthalmopathy symptoms. Researchers amplified the TCR beta CDR3 regions from RNA transcripts. Using the HTBI primer set, a first-round RT-PCR was run on the TCR CDR3. TCRdb recomputed calls from the multiplex PCR reads with MiXCR, one row per CDR3 protein. The sample contains 150,000 or so distinct CDR3 sequences, roughly 9.4% of which appear only once. These data come from a study of T cells in Graves' hyperthyroidism and ophthalmopathy. General observations from the study: Onset of ophthalmopathy came a median approximately 6.5 months after the model predicted it. Within blood appeared most thyroid clonotypes that had expanded above 0.001.

The germline V gene has CDR1 SNHLY and CDR2 FYNNEI. Trimming cost V 6 bases and J 2 bases, with 23 bases left between them. The CDR3 loop spans 17 amino acids. The V call is TRBV2, the J call TRBJ2-7; D uncertain. The sequenced sample was blood. The TCR comes from a woman younger than 30 with Graves' hyperthyroidism that later progressed to Graves' ophthalmopathy. CDR3 sequence: CASSLITLRTTPYEQYF. The CDR3, as DNA: TGTGCCAGCAGCCTAATCACCCTACGAACTACCCCCTACGAGCAGTACTTC.